The next 2 T cell receptor beta chains were all read from a single sample in a study of blood T cell repertoires in COVID-19 (TCRdb year 2020). The library was made by the immunoSEQ multiplex PCR assay. TCRdb mirrors the immuneACCESS table, restricted to in-frame sequences. Some clones are absent from its copies; in checked studies, under half trace to an unresolved V gene, and the reason for the others is unknown. The sample table lists 250,000 to 350,000 clones, approximately 90% of them with a count of one. Jointly, the top ten make up 2% of the sample. Input material: PBMCs or T cells enriched from blood (not recorded which). These receptors were collected from a woman in her fifties or sixties in a cohort exposed to, infected with or recovered from COVID-19 (not recorded which).

The chain carries TRBV11-2 and TRBJ2-7, with 7 bases aligning to TRBD2. The CDR3 has 15 residues. Germline lookup yields CDR1 SGHAT and CDR2 FQNNGV. The V and J ends lost 5 bases and 0 bases, in that order; junction bases with no gene match: 7. The CDR3 region is CASSKIRGSSYEQYF. In DNA form, the CDR3 reads TGTGCCAGCAGCAAGATCCGCGGGAGCTCCTACGAGCAGTACTTC.

This clone was picked up a small number of times. The chain links TRBV15 to TRBJ1-1; possibly TRBD1 for D (6 bases). CDR1 and CDR2 (germline): LNHNV, YYDKDF (reference sequence). The CDR3 sequence is 14 residues long. V lost 2 bases and J 4 bases, leaving 11 bases between the germline ends. The CDR3 DNA follows: TGTGCCACCAGCAGACGTACAGGGAGCACTGAAGCTTTCTTT. Its protein is CATSRRTGSTEAFF.